This T cell receptor (beta chain) was identified during a study of T cell clonotyping in hematopoietic cell transplantation. To note about this clone: Its matching antigen is unknown.

Blood collection times were about day -28 and days 30, 100, 180 posttransplant. Findings and limits, study-wide: After transplant, recipient diversity fell while pathologically expanded clonotypes grew through day 180. Broader posttransplant TCR repertoire diversity was predicted by graft donor and pretransplant recipient Inverse Simpson Index values. Few recipient clonotypes overlapped donors; over 95% were de novo at given depth.

Repertoires were generated with immunoSEQ multiplex PCR, while TCRdb's copy carries only in-frame clones and drops some. The data contain approximately 3,500 clones, 79% of them seen just once; the ten biggest clones take up approximately 30%. The ends were cut back, 1 base at V and 3 bases at J, with 12 bases in the middle. The CDR3 length is 15 residues. The germline gives CDR1 SGHKS, CDR2 YYEKEE (reference sequence). J is TRBJ2-3 and V is TRBV5-5, with D tentatively TRBD2 (6 bases). The specimen was peripheral blood mononuclear cells, collected at the time of graft-versus-host disease after allogeneic stem cell transplant. The clonotype comes from a female patient between 50 and 60 years old who had an allogeneic stem cell transplant from an unrelated donor, so the T cells may come from the graft donor. Some clones in this sample may be carry-over from other donors' samples. Here the CDR3 DNA reads TGTGCCAGCAGCTTGACCGGGGGTAGGACAGATACGCAGTATTTT. It translates to CASSLTGGRTDTQYF.